This entry concerns a single T cell receptor (beta chain). These data originate in a study of T cells in Graves' hyperthyroidism and ophthalmopathy. RNA transcripts provided the source from which TCR beta CDR3 regions were amplified. Carried out on the TCR CDR3, a first-round RT-PCR used the HTBI primer set. TCRdb redid the calling of the multiplex PCR reads with MiXCR, one entry per CDR3 protein. The table records under 350,000 distinct CDR3 sequences, roughly 23% of them present only once. Stable hyperthyroidism: no ophthalmopathy progression over 18 months of follow-up. Thyroid ultrasound, orbital computed tomography, clinical symptoms, and serum thyroxine and TRAb underpinned diagnoses. This sequence originates from a woman aged 50 to 60 with Graves' hyperthyroidism. Sequencing was done on a sample of blood.

The CDR3 nucleotides are TGTGCCAGCAGACTAACTAGCGGGGGGCCGGATACGCAGTATTTT. As protein: CASRLTSGGPDTQYF. This chain connects TRBV7-3 to TRBJ2-3, with 12 bases matching TRBD2. The V gene end was trimmed by 6 bases and the J gene end by 6 bases; junction bases not matched to a gene: 7. Looked up from germline, CDR1 is SGHTA and CDR2 is FQGTGA. The CDR3 loop spans 15 amino acids.